These 16 T cell receptor beta chains were all obtained from the same sample, sequenced in a study of blood T cell repertoires in COVID-19. Using immunoSEQ multiplex PCR, the repertoire was profiled, and TCRdb retains in-frame clones only, with some absent. In the table there are fewer than 300,000 clones, approximately 87% of which are singletons. Sequenced input: peripheral blood. These receptors came from a human donor in a cohort sampled during active COVID-19.

The CDR3 here is CASSDRGPNTQYF. CDR3 bases: TGTGCCAGCAGTGACAGGGGGCCAAATACGCAGTATTTT. The chain links TRBV6-1 to TRBJ2-3; the match to TRBD1 covers 8 bases. The ends lost 3 bases at V and 7 bases at J; junction bases unmatched: 3. The CDR3 totals 13 residues. CDR1 is MNHNS and CDR2 is SASEGT in the germline V gene.

This chain uses TRBV14 with TRBJ2-2, with a tentative D call TRBD1 (8 bases). CDR3 length: 20 residues. V lost 0 bases and J 7 bases, leaving 27 bases between the germline ends. Germline CDR1 is SGHDN and CDR2 is FVKESK. CDR3 region: CASSQDRGGQGASLVGELFF. The CDR3 DNA reads as TGTGCCAGCAGCCAAGATAGGGGAGGGCAGGGGGCCTCCTTAGTCGGGGAGCTGTTTTTT. Full variable domain (missing parts from reference TRBV14 and TRBJ2-2): EAGVTQFPSHSVIEKGQTVTLRCDPISGHDNLYWYRRVMGKEIKFLLHFVKESKQDESGMPNNRFLAERTGGTYSTLKVQPAELEDSGVYFCASSQDRGGQGASLVGELFFGEGSRLTVL.

The V and J genes are TRBV3-1 (or the pseudogene TRBV3-2) and TRBJ2-7; D unclear. CDR1 is LGHDT, CDR2 YNNKEL, per germline (reference sequence). CDR3 length: 12 residues. Trimming removed 0 bases from V and 5 bases from J, with 5 bases in between. Here the CDR3 DNA reads TGTGCCAGCAGCCAAGATGGCCACGAGCAGTACTTC. It is translated as CASSQDGHEQYF.

The chain carries TRBV11-2 and TRBJ2-7, with 7 bases identical to TRBD1. Germline V gene sequence: CDR1 SGHAT, CDR2 FQNNGV. CDR3 length: 14 amino acids. Trimming at V came to 5 bases and at J to 3 bases, leaving 7 bases not matched to a gene. For the CDR3, the DNA is TGTGCCAGCAGCAACCGACAGGGAAACTACGAGCAGTACTTC. It yields the protein CASSNRQGNYEQYF.

The chain joins TRBV7-9 to TRBJ1-1; 9 bases are a match to TRBD1. The ends lost 3 bases at V and 5 bases at J; junction bases unmatched: 10. This CDR3 is 16 amino acids long. Germline CDR1 and CDR2: SEHNR and FQNEAQ (reference sequence). This CDR3 reads CASSFDAGQGRTEAFF. The DNA of the CDR3 is TGTGCCAGCAGCTTCGACGCGGGACAGGGTCGGACTGAAGCTTTCTTT.

V is TRBV27 and J is TRBJ2-7, with 8 bases that match TRBD2. Germline V gene sequence: CDR1 MNHEY, CDR2 SMNVEV (reference sequence). CDR3 length equals 15 residues. The J segment lost 2 bases and the V segment lost 2 bases, leaving 5 bases of the junction unmatched. The CDR3 here is CASSLRGGPTYEQYF. CDR3 DNA: TGTGCCAGCAGTTTACGGGGGGGGCCGACCTACGAGCAGTACTTC.

There are a few counts of this clone. This sequence joins TRBV5-4 and TRBJ1-1; 10 bases are a match to TRBD1. The CDR3 runs to 15 residues. From germline, CDR1 is SGHNT and CDR2 YYREEE (reference sequence). J gave up 7 bases and V 4 bases, and 10 bases lay outside the gene matches. CDR3 coding DNA: TGTGCCAGCAGCAGAGGACAGGGGGGAAATATTGAAGCTTTCTTT. This translates into CASSRGQGGNIEAFF. The full variable domain, its missing parts supplied by reference TRBV5-4 and TRBJ1-1, is ETGVTQSPTHLIKTRGQQVTLRCSSQSGHNTVSWYQQALGQGPQFIFQYYREEENGRGNFPPRFSGLQFPNYSSELNVNALELDDSALYLCASSRGQGGNIEAFFGQGTRLTVV.

V usage is TRBV7-9 and J usage is TRBJ1-5, with unresolved D. The CDR3 is 13 amino acids. CDR1 and CDR2 (germline): SEHNR, FQNEAQ (reference sequence). The V and J ends lost 4 bases and 6 bases respectively, with 10 bases between them. Written as DNA, the CDR3 is TGTGCCAGCAGCTACCTTTTGAGTCAGCCCCAGCATTTT. This codes for CASSYLLSQPQHF.

This clone was observed a single time. The same CDR3 is also encoded by other DNA sequences in this sample. The chain combines TRBV5-1 with TRBJ1-1, with 8 positions matching TRBD1. CDR1 is SGHRS and CDR2 is YFSETQ in the germline V gene. This CDR3 comprises 14 residues. V trimming: 0 bases; J trimming: 5 bases; junction bases outside the gene matches: 3. CDR3 coding DNA: TGCGCCAGCAGCTTGGGACAGGGGTGGACTGAAGCTTTCTTT. Translation gives CASSLGQGWTEAFF.

The chain links TRBV4-1 to TRBJ2-3; maybe TRBD1 (5 bases). The CDR3 covers 15 residues. Trimming removed 0 bases at V and 0 bases at J, with 7 bases between. In germline, CDR1 is MGHRA, CDR2 YSYEKL. The CDR3: CASSQEQGSTDTQYF. The DNA of the CDR3 is TGCGCCAGCAGCCAAGAGCAGGGAAGCACAGATACGCAGTATTTT.

The CDR3 nucleotides read TGCGCCAGCAGCTCCGGACAGATAAACACTGAAGCTTTCTTT. Amino acid sequence: CASSSGQINTEAFF. V usage is TRBV5-1 and J usage is TRBJ1-1; possibly TRBD1 for D (6 bases). The CDR3 has 14 amino acids. V gave up 3 bases and J gave up 2 bases, with 11 bases separating them. The germline V gene encodes CDR1 SGHRS and CDR2 YFSETQ. Using reference TRBV5-1 and TRBJ1-1 for the parts outside the CDR3, the full variable domain is KAGVTQTPRYLIKTRGQQVTLSCSPISGHRSVSWYQQTPGQGLQFLFEYFSETQRNKGNFPGRFSGRQFSNSRSEMNVSTLELGDSALYLCASSSGQINTEAFFGQGTRLTVV.

The chain uses TRBV10-3 and TRBJ2-7; a weak D match, TRBD2 (5 bases). The V and J ends lost 3 bases and 4 bases respectively, with 16 bases between them. This CDR3 spans 15 amino acids. Germline-derived CDR1 and CDR2 are ENHRY and SYGVKD. CDR3 residues: CAISDGLVEAYEQYF. The CDR3 DNA reads as TGTGCCATCAGTGACGGGTTAGTGGAGGCGTACGAGCAGTACTTC.

The chain recombines TRBV5-1 with TRBJ1-1; 7 bases line up with TRBD1. V lost 3 bases to trimming and J lost 1 base; unmatched junction nucleotides: 0. Germline V gene lookup returns CDR1 SGHRS and CDR2 YFSETQ. This CDR3 region has 13 residues. CDR3: CASSWDRNTEAFF. The CDR3 DNA is TGCGCCAGCAGCTGGGACAGGAACACTGAAGCTTTCTTT.

CDR3 amino acids: CASSIVPRGANYGYTF. As DNA, the CDR3 is TGTGCCAGTAGTATAGTCCCACGGGGAGCTAACTATGGCTACACCTTC. The V call is TRBV19, the J call TRBJ1-2; no definite D call. Germline CDR1 is LNHDA and CDR2 is SQIVND (reference sequence). V was clipped by 1 base and J by 0 bases, with 12 bases between them. CDR3 length equals 16 residues.

This chain connects TRBV6-1 to TRBJ1-3; 7 bases agree with TRBD1. The CDR3 has 16 residues. Germline V gene data show CDR1 as MNHNS and CDR2 as SASEGT. The ends lost 3 bases at V and 3 bases at J; junction bases unmatched: 8. The CDR3 sequence is CASSERTGARGNTIYF. CDR3 bases: TGTGCCAGCAGTGAGAGAACAGGGGCACGTGGAAACACCATATATTTT.

This rearrangement joins TRBV6-5 to TRBJ2-1; D call uncertain. The germline V gene has CDR1 MNHEY and CDR2 SVGAGI. The CDR3 is 15 amino acids. V lost 4 bases to trimming and J lost 8 bases, with 18 bases between them. In DNA, the CDR3 is TGTGCCAGCAGTTCCCAAGGATTAGCCAGCGATGAGCAGTTCTTC. This translates into CASSSQGLASDEQFF.